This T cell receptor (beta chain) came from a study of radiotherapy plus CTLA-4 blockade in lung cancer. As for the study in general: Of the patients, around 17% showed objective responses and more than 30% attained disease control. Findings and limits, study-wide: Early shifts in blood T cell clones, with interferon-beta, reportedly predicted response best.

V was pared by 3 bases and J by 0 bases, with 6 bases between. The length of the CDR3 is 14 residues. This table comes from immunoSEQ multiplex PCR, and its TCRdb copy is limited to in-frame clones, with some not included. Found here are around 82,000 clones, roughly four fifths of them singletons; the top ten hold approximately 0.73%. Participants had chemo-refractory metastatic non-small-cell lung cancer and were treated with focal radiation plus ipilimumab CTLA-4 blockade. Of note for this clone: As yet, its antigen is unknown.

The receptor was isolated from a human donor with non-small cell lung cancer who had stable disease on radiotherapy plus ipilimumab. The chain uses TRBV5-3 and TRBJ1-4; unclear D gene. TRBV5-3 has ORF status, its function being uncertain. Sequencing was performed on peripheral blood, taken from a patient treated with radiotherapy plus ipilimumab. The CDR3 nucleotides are TGTGCCAGAAGCTACCGGGCAACTAATGAAAAACTGTTTTTT. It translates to CARSYRATNEKLFF.